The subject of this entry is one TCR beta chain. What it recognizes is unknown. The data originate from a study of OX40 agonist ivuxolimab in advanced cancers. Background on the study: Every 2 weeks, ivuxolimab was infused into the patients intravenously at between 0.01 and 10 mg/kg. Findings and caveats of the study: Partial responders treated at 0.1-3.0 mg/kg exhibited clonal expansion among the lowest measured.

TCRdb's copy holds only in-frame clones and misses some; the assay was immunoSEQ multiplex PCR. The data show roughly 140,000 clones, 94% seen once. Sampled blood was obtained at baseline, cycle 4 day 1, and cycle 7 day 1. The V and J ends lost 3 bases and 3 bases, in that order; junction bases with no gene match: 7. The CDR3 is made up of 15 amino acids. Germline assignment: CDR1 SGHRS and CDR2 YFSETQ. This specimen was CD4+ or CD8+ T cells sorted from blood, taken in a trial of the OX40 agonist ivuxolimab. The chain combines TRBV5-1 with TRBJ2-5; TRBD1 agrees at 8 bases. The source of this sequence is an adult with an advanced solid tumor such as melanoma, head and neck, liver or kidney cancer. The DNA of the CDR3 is TGCGCCAGCAGCTCCAGGGGGCCTGGGGAAGAGACCCAGTACTTC. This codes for CASSSRGPGEETQYF. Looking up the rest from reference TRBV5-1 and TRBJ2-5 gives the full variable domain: KAGVTQTPRYLIKTRGQQVTLSCSPISGHRSVSWYQQTPGQGLQFLFEYFSETQRNKGNFPGRFSGRQFSNSRSEMNVSTLELGDSALYLCASSSRGPGEETQYFGPGTRLLVL.